This passage covers 6 T cell receptor beta chains from one sample sequenced in a study of blood T cells in healthy people across ages. Combining a sample-barcoded 5' primer with a J-beta primer mix, a second PCR ran for roughly 7 to 11 cycles. TCRdb recomputed calls from the 5' RACE reads with MiXCR, one row per CDR3 protein. The sample contains about 320,000 distinct CDR3 sequences, 25% to 30% of which appear only once. What was sequenced was blood. Source of these receptors: a woman between 70 and 85 years old in good health.

This clonotype was seen a handful of times. V usage is TRBV20-1 and J usage is TRBJ2-1, with unresolved D. CDR1 DFQATT and CDR2 SNEGSKA come from the germline V gene (reference sequence). The CDR3 has 14 amino acids. The V and J ends lost 6 bases and 0 bases respectively, with 12 bases between them. The CDR3 DNA reads as TGCAGTGCCCTAGGGCTTCCCTCCTACAATGAGCAGTTCTTC. This sequence encodes CSALGLPSYNEQFF.

The chain recombines TRBV20-1 with TRBJ2-5, with TRBD1 as a possible D gene (6 bases). The J call may be wrong; the DNA end is better matched by TRBJ2-1. In germline, CDR1 is DFQATT, CDR2 SNEGSKA (reference sequence). The CDR3 consists of 14 residues. As DNA, the CDR3 is TGCAGTGCTGCTGGACCGGTCAGGGGTGATGAGCAGTTCTTC. Protein: CSAAGPVRGDEQFF.

The genes are TRBV9 and TRBJ2-5, with 8 bases that match TRBD2. The CDR3 is 15 amino acids. Germline CDR1 reads SGDLS; CDR2 reads YYNGEE. V was clipped by 2 bases and J by 0 bases; unmatched bases: 3. The CDR3 DNA follows: TGTGCCAGCAGCGTGAGCGGGGGAGACCAAGAGACCCAGTACTTC. Protein: CASSVSGGDQETQYF. The variable domain in full, with the rest retrieved from reference TRBV9 and TRBJ2-5, is DSGVTQTPKHLITATGQRVTLRCSPRSGDLSVYWYQQSLDQGLQFLIQYYNGEERAKGNILERFSAQQFPDLHSELNLSSLELGDSALYFCASSVSGGDQETQYFGPGTRLLVL.

This clonotype has just one count. The J gene is TRBJ2-3, the V gene TRBV20-1; 9 bases are shared with TRBD2. This CDR3 is 14 amino acids long. CDR1 is DFQATT, CDR2 SNEGSKA, per germline (reference sequence). The junction had 4 bases not matched to a gene; V was cut back by 0 bases and J by 6 bases. The CDR3 loop is CSARDPSGKDTQYF. As DNA, the CDR3 is TGCAGTGCTAGAGACCCTAGCGGGAAGGATACGCAGTATTTT.

The J gene is TRBJ2-1, the V gene TRBV2, with D maybe TRBD1 (6 bases). The V end was cut by 5 bases, the J end by 5 bases, with 7 bases between. CDR1 SNHLY and CDR2 FYNNEI come from the germline V gene. The CDR3 spans 12 residues. The CDR3 DNA is TGTGCCAGCAGTCGACAGGACAATGAGCAGTTCTTC. Protein: CASSRQDNEQFF. The variable domain in full, completed from reference TRBV2 and TRBJ2-1, reads EPEVTQTPSHQVTQMGQEVILRCVPISNHLYFYWYRQILGQKVEFLVSFYNNEISEKSEIFDDQFSVERPDGSNFTLKIRSTKLEDSAMYFCASSRQDNEQFFGPGTRLTVL.

This clonotype was seen a few times. The chain carries TRBV5-1 and TRBJ1-1; a weak D match, TRBD1 (5 bases). V was shortened by 5 bases and J by 2 bases, with 13 bases between the two germline ends. The CDR3 runs 14 residues. The germline CDR1 and CDR2 sequences are SGHRS and YFSETQ. The CDR3 spells CASRQLTDNTEAFF. The CDR3 coding sequence is TGCGCCAGCAGGCAGTTGACAGACAACACTGAAGCTTTCTTT.